This entry lists 15 T cell receptor beta chains sequenced from one sample in a study of blood T cell repertoires in COVID-19. TCRdb's copy holds only in-frame clones and misses some; the assay was immunoSEQ multiplex PCR. The data hold under 300,000 clones, with roughly 90% observed a single time. Sequenced sample: PBMCs or T cells enriched from blood (not recorded which). The receptors derive from a woman in her 40s who had recovered from COVID-19.

The V and J genes are TRBV18 and TRBJ1-3; D not certain. The CDR3 consists of 15 residues. The germline V gene encodes CDR1 KGHSH and CDR2 LQKENI. The V gene lost 3 bases and the J gene lost 1 base, with 10 bases spanning the gap. In DNA, the CDR3 is TGTGCCAGCTCACCGACCGGGTTATCTGGAAACACCATATATTTT. Translation gives CASSPTGLSGNTIYF.

The chain employs TRBV6-6 and TRBJ1-4; D is unresolved. V lost 0 bases, J lost 3 bases, and 11 bases lay in between. Germline assignment: CDR1 MNHNY and CDR2 SVGAGI (reference sequence). The CDR3 runs 16 residues. Here the CDR3 DNA reads TGTGCCAGCAGTTACTCGAAATCGAGGGCTAATGAAAAACTGTTTTTT. Encoded protein: CASSYSKSRANEKLFF.

The gene calls are TRBV2 and TRBJ1-6; no firm D call. The germline V gene encodes CDR1 SNHLY and CDR2 FYNNEI. The ends were cut back, 6 bases at V and 6 bases at J, with 15 bases in the middle. CDR3 length equals 15 residues. The CDR3 DNA is TGTGCCAGCAGCGAGAGTACTGGACTTAATTCACCCCTCCACTTT. This encodes CASSESTGLNSPLHF.

The genes are TRBV12-3 or TRBV12-4 and TRBJ2-5; D is uncertain. The germline V and J ends were trimmed by 3 bases and 1 base, with 6 bases remaining between them. The CDR3 loop spans 13 amino acids. As DNA, the CDR3 is TGTGCCAGCAGTTTGCGAGGCCAAGAGACCCAGTACTTC. Encoded protein: CASSLRGQETQYF.

The chain employs TRBV4-2 and TRBJ1-5, with 7 bases fitting TRBD1. The CDR3 extends over 14 amino acids. Trimming removed 4 bases from V and 6 bases from J; junction bases left unmatched: 6. Looked up from germline, CDR1 is LGHNA and CDR2 is YNFKEQ. CDR3 DNA: TGTGCCAGCAGCCCTGCCAGGGGGGTTCAGCCCCAGCATTTT. It specifies CASSPARGVQPQHF.

This chain links TRBV4-1 with TRBJ1-2; D possibly corresponds to TRBD1 (6 bases). V was clipped by 4 bases and J by 8 bases, with 20 bases between them. Germline V lookup: CDR1 MGHRA, CDR2 YSYEKL. CDR3 length equals 15 residues. CDR3 sequence: CASSPLGAGEGGYTF. CDR3 nucleotides: TGCGCCAGCAGCCCTCTAGGGGCAGGGGAGGGCGGCTACACCTTC.

V and J are TRBV6-2 or TRBV6-3 and TRBJ1-2; a weak D match, TRBD1 (6 bases). This CDR3 is built from 12 residues. V gave up 6 bases and J gave up 4 bases, with 9 bases separating them. Germline-derived CDR1 and CDR2 are MNHEY and SVGEGT. The CDR3 loop reads CASSSDSYGYTF. The CDR3 DNA sequence: TGTGCCAGCAGCTCGGACAGCTATGGCTACACCTTC.

V is TRBV11-3 and J is TRBJ1-1; TRBD1 matches at 9 bases. V was pared by 5 bases and J by 6 bases, with 7 bases of the junction left unmatched. CDR1 is SGHNT, CDR2 YENEEA, per germline. CDR3 size: 14 residues. CDR3 sequence reads: CASSDGQGSAEAFF. CDR3 coding DNA: TGTGCCAGCAGCGATGGACAGGGGAGCGCTGAAGCTTTCTTT.

This clone was found once. The DNA for the CDR3 is TGTGCCACCAGTACGACCATGAGGGCAGGAACCTACGAGCAGTACTTC. This sequence encodes CATSTTMRAGTYEQYF. This chain connects TRBV19 to TRBJ2-7, with D possibly TRBD2 on 5 matching bases. V lost 10 bases to trimming and J lost 2 bases, with 24 bases between them. The CDR3 is 16 amino acids. Germline V lookup: CDR1 LNHDA, CDR2 SQIVND (reference sequence). The full variable domain, with the rest looked up from reference TRBV19 and TRBJ2-7, is DGGITQSPKYLFRKEGQNVTLSCEQNLNHDAMYWYRQDPGQGLRLIYYSQIVNDFQKGDIAEGYSVSREKKESFPLTVTSAQKNPTAFYLCATSTTMRAGTYEQYFGPGTRLTVT.

The chain joins TRBV15 to TRBJ1-4; D gene uncertain. The CDR3 loop spans 13 amino acids. The V gene's germline CDR1 is LNHNV and CDR2 YYDKDF (reference sequence). Trimming removed 4 bases at V and 0 bases at J, with 3 bases between. In DNA form, the CDR3 reads TGTGCCACCAGCACGGCAACTAATGAAAAACTGTTTTTT. Residues: CATSTATNEKLFF. Full variable domain (remainder filled in from reference TRBV15 and TRBJ1-4): DAMVIQNPRYQVTQFGKPVTLSCSQTLNHNVMYWYQQKSSQAPKLLFHYYDKDFNNEADTPDNFQSRRPNTSFCFLDIRSPGLGDTAMYLCATSTATNEKLFFGSGTQLSVL.

V and J are TRBV28 and TRBJ1-2; unclear D gene. Germline V lookup: CDR1 MDHEN, CDR2 SYDVKM. The CDR3 contains 11 residues. V was pared by 3 bases and J by 4 bases, with 3 bases between. CDR3 sequence: CASSFGYGYTF. For the CDR3, the DNA is TGTGCCAGCAGTTTCGGCTATGGCTACACCTTC.

The chain is built from TRBV6-5 and TRBJ2-2, with D uncertain. Germline-derived CDR1 and CDR2 are MNHEY and SVGAGI. Trimming removed 6 bases at V and 0 bases at J, with 8 bases between. This CDR3 has 14 residues. The DNA for the CDR3 is TGTGCCAGCAGGCGAGTCACGAACACCGGGGAGCTGTTTTTT. Translation gives CASRRVTNTGELFF.

The chain is built from TRBV5-4 and TRBJ1-2; 9 nucleotides align to TRBD1. Trimming at V came to 3 bases and at J to 6 bases, leaving 3 bases not matched to a gene. The CDR3 loop spans 13 amino acids. The germline V gene encodes CDR1 SGHNT and CDR2 YYREEE (reference sequence). CDR3 sequence (DNA): TGTGCCAGCAGCTGGGACAGGGTCCATGGCTACACCTTC. Its protein is CASSWDRVHGYTF.

The chain links TRBV7-6 to TRBJ2-2; perhaps TRBD2 as D (7 bases). This CDR3 is 17 amino acids long. V shed 0 bases and J shed 6 bases, with 17 bases lying between them. Germline V gene data show CDR1 as SGHVS and CDR2 as FNYEAQ. Written as DNA, the CDR3 is TGTGCCAGCAGCTTAGCCGTTTGGCAGGGGAGGGCCGGGGAGCTGTTTTTT. Protein: CASSLAVWQGRAGELFF.

This rearrangement joins TRBV7-6 to TRBJ2-5; TRBD2 is a possible D gene (5 bases). In germline, CDR1 is SGHVS, CDR2 FNYEAQ. Trimming removed 8 bases at V and 4 bases at J, with 14 bases between. The CDR3 runs 13 residues. CDR3 sequence (DNA): TGTGCCAGCGGGGAGCTTGATGGAGAGACCCAGTACTTC. Its protein is CASGELDGETQYF.